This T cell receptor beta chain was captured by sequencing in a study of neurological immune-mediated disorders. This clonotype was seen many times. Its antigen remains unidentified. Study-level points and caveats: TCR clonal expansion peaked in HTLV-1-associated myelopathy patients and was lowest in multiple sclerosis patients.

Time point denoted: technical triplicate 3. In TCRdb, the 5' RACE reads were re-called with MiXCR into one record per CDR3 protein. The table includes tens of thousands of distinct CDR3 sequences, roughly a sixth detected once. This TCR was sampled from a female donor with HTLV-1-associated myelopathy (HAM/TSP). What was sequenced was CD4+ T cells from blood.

CDR3 coding DNA: TGTGCCAGTAGTAGAGCCCATGGACACTATGATCAGCCCCAGCATTTT. It specifies CASSRAHGHYDQPQHF. The chain recombines TRBV19 with TRBJ1-5; a weak D match, TRBD1 (5 bases). The CDR3 loop spans 16 amino acids. CDR1 LNHDA and CDR2 SQIVND come from the germline V gene (reference sequence). Trimming cost V 4 bases and J 5 bases, with 18 bases left between them. The variable domain in full, completed from reference TRBV19 and TRBJ1-5, reads DGGITQSPKYLFRKEGQNVTLSCEQNLNHDAMYWYRQDPGQGLRLIYYSQIVNDFQKGDIAEGYSVSREKKESFPLTVTSAQKNPTAFYLCASSRAHGHYDQPQHFGDGTRLSIL.